This T cell receptor beta chain was captured by sequencing in a study of cytomegalovirus exposure and HLA in healthy donors. Assay used: immunoSEQ multiplex PCR; TCRdb lists only in-frame clones, some missing. The table shows roughly 200,000 clones, with more than 75% occurring only once. In regard to this clone: Antigen specificity is unknown.

Study-wide findings and caveats: Some TCR beta chains (roughly 160 of them) were listed as cytomegalovirus-associated. The classifier, whose performance was assessed in both the original and validation cohorts, reportedly diagnosed cytomegalovirus status with high specificity and sensitivity.

The CDR3 consists of 15 residues. The V end lost 2 bases, the J end lost 5 bases, and 14 bases lay between the germline ends. CDR1 SGHRS and CDR2 YFSETQ come from the germline V gene. V usage is TRBV5-1 and J usage is TRBJ2-1; TRBD1 might be the D (5 bases). The sample consisted of PBMCs. The receptor comes from a man aged 25 to 40 in good health and CMV-seropositive. CDR3 amino acids: CASSFLGDRDNEQFF. The CDR3 region has the DNA TGCGCCAGCAGCTTTCTCGGAGACAGAGACAATGAGCAGTTCTTC.